These 18 T cell receptor beta chains were all obtained from the same sample, sequenced in a study of OX40 agonist ivuxolimab in advanced cancers. Data came from immunoSEQ multiplex PCR; TCRdb stores just in-frame clones and leaves some out. Of over 85,000 clones listed, 90% are singletons. The sequenced sample was CD4+ or CD8+ T cells sorted from blood, obtained in a trial of the OX40 agonist ivuxolimab. All receptors come from an adult with an advanced solid tumor such as melanoma, head and neck, liver or kidney cancer.

This chain joins TRBV7-9 and TRBJ2-1; 14 nucleotides agree with TRBD2. Per germline, CDR1 SEHNR and CDR2 FQNEAQ (reference sequence). Germline trimming cut 5 bases from V and 6 bases from J; bases unmatched to any gene: 3. The length of the CDR3 is 15 residues. CDR3 in DNA: TGTGCCAGCAGCACGACTAGCGGGAGGGGCAATGAGCAGTTCTTC. This sequence encodes CASSTTSGRGNEQFF.

The chain couples TRBV19 to TRBJ1-5, with D perhaps matching TRBD1 (5 bases). The CDR3 length is 17 residues. V was shortened by 3 bases and J by 3 bases, with 18 bases between the two germline ends. Germline V gene lookup returns CDR1 LNHDA and CDR2 SQIVND (reference sequence). The chain's CDR3 is CASSIGWGETNNQPQHF. In nucleotides, the CDR3 is TGTGCCAGTAGTATTGGGTGGGGGGAGACTAACAATCAGCCCCAGCATTTT.

The V gene is TRBV4-3, the J gene TRBJ1-5; D call uncertain. V lost 0 bases to trimming and J lost 0 bases, with 3 bases between them. The CDR3 loop spans 14 amino acids. From germline, CDR1 is LGHNA and CDR2 YSLEER. Written as DNA, the CDR3 is TGCGCCAGCAGCCAAGACAGTAGCAATCAGCCCCAGCATTTT. Translating gives CASSQDSSNQPQHF.

The chain joins TRBV18 to TRBJ2-1, with TRBD2 matching over 14 bases. V shed 2 bases and J 4 bases; nucleotides not matched to a gene: 4. CDR1 and CDR2 from the germline V gene are KGHSH and LQKENI. The CDR3 has 17 residues. The CDR3 is CASSPRLAGGMYNEQFF. The CDR3 nucleotides read TGTGCCAGCTCACCAAGACTAGCGGGAGGGATGTACAATGAGCAGTTCTTC.

The chain uses TRBV7-8 and TRBJ1-6; 9 bases match TRBD1. This CDR3 comprises 15 residues. With 2 bases clipped from V and 9 bases from J, the junction kept 5 bases outside the gene matches. Germline CDR1 SGHVS, CDR2 FQNEAQ. The CDR3 protein is CASSLPGQGFSPLHF. CDR3 sequence (DNA): TGTGCCAGCAGCTTACCGGGACAGGGTTTTTCACCCCTCCACTTT.

The chain employs TRBV11-1 and TRBJ2-2; no firm D call. Germline V gene lookup returns CDR1 SGHAT and CDR2 FQDESV (reference sequence). The CDR3 has 15 amino acids. Deletions cut 3 bases from V and 5 bases from J, with 13 bases between. The CDR3 loop is CASSFDVSYTGELFF. The CDR3, as DNA: TGTGCCAGCAGCTTCGATGTTTCGTATACCGGGGAGCTGTTTTTT.

The V call is TRBV6-5, the J call TRBJ1-2; no definite D call. Trimming removed 5 bases at V and 0 bases at J, with 4 bases between. The CDR3 contains 12 residues. Germline V gene sequence: CDR1 MNHEY, CDR2 SVGAGI. The CDR3 sequence: CASSEPNYGYTF. The CDR3 DNA is TGTGCCAGCAGTGAACCTAACTATGGCTACACCTTC.

This clone was counted a single time. The CDR3 sequence is CASSGESGGSYEQYF. CDR3 sequence (DNA): TGTGCCAGCAGCGGGGAATCAGGGGGTTCGTACGAGCAGTACTTC. This chain connects TRBV11-3 to TRBJ2-7, with TRBD1 matching over 7 bases. J was trimmed by 4 bases and V by 5 bases; bases with no gene match: 11. Germline V CDR1 and CDR2: SGHNT, YENEEA. The CDR3 consists of 15 residues.

The CDR3 region has the DNA TGTGCCAGCAGCTTAGAGGGCCAGCCCCAGCATTTT. Amino acids: CASSLEGQPQHF. The J gene is TRBJ1-5, the V gene TRBV7-2, with no clear D. Germline-derived CDR1 and CDR2 are SGHTA and FQGNSA. This CDR3 comprises 12 residues. V was cut by 1 base and J by 7 bases, with 5 bases left in between.

The chain carries TRBV30 and TRBJ1-4, with D possibly TRBD1 on 5 matching bases. Germline values: CDR1 GTSNPN, CDR2 SVGIG (reference sequence). The length of the CDR3 is 14 residues. Trimming took off 2 bases at V and 8 bases at J, with 15 bases between the two ends. The chain's CDR3 is CAWSMQGTREKLFF. The CDR3 DNA follows: TGTGCCTGGAGTATGCAGGGTACAAGAGAAAAACTGTTTTTT.

V is TRBV11-1 and J is TRBJ2-3, with TRBD2 matching 12 bases. This CDR3 is built from 16 residues. Germline CDR1 reads SGHAT; CDR2 reads FQDESV (reference sequence). The J segment lost 4 bases and the V segment lost 5 bases, leaving 7 bases of the junction unmatched. The CDR3: CASSRLTSGSPDTQYF. CDR3 in DNA: TGTGCCAGCAGCCGCTTGACTAGCGGGAGTCCAGATACGCAGTATTTT.

The genes are TRBV19 and TRBJ1-4; 7 bases agree with TRBD1. This CDR3 is built from 15 residues. V gave up 3 bases and J gave up 7 bases; unmatched junction bases: 8. Germline assignment: CDR1 LNHDA and CDR2 SQIVND (reference sequence). The CDR3 loop reads CASSMGEGAGEKLFF. The CDR3 bases are TGTGCCAGTAGTATGGGTGAGGGGGCTGGTGAAAAACTGTTTTTT.

The rearrangement joins TRBV11-3 to TRBJ2-7; D uncertain. The V and J ends lost 3 bases and 0 bases respectively, with 15 bases between them. Germline V gene data show CDR1 as SGHNT and CDR2 as YENEEA. This CDR3 contains 16 residues. The CDR3 region is CASSLIRAWGSYEQYF. CDR3 nucleotide sequence: TGTGCCAGCAGCTTGATAAGGGCTTGGGGCTCCTACGAGCAGTACTTC.

Points on this clone: A read error may produce the germline difference seen at one junction end. This chain's CDR3 is CASSPRLAGEKRLGELFF. CDR3 nucleotide sequence: TGTGCTAGCAGCCCTCGACTAGCGGGAGAAAAACGGTTAGGGGAGCTGTTTTTT. This chain links TRBV7-7 with TRBJ2-2, with 12 bases matching TRBD2. The V gene's germline CDR1 is SSHAT and CDR2 FNYEAQ (reference sequence). This CDR3 region has 18 residues.

The rearrangement uses TRBV19 and TRBJ1-2; maybe TRBD1 (5 bases). Trimming removed 4 bases from V and 2 bases from J, with 11 bases in between. The CDR3 sequence is 14 residues long. Looked up from germline, CDR1 is LNHDA and CDR2 is SQIVND (reference sequence). The CDR3 spells CASSSQGRNYGYTF. Written as DNA, the CDR3 is TGTGCCAGTAGTAGCCAGGGACGGAACTATGGCTACACCTTC.

The chain links TRBV19 to TRBJ2-7; D remains ambiguous. Germline loops: CDR1 LNHDA, CDR2 SQIVND (reference sequence). V was clipped by 0 bases and J by 6 bases, with 9 bases between them. This CDR3 has 13 amino acids. The CDR3, as DNA: TGTGCCAGTAGTATAGACTGGAGTGTCGAGCAGTACTTC. This encodes CASSIDWSVEQYF.

CDR3 in DNA: TGTGCCAGCCGTTCATGGGAGACCCAGTACTTC. Its protein is CASRSWETQYF. The rearrangement uses TRBV6-1 and TRBJ2-5; unclear D gene. The CDR3 sequence is 11 residues long. V shed 8 bases and J shed 5 bases, with 9 bases lying between them. CDR1 MNHNS and CDR2 SASEGT come from the germline V gene.

In DNA, the CDR3 is TGCGCCAGCAGCCTATCGGGTAGCGGGAGATTGGGGACCGGGGAGCTGTTTTTT. Its translation is CASSLSGSGRLGTGELFF. The V call is TRBV4-3, the J call TRBJ2-2, with 9 bases that match TRBD2. V lost 4 bases, J lost 5 bases, and 14 bases stayed unmatched. The germline gives CDR1 LGHNA, CDR2 YSLEER. The CDR3 contains 18 residues.